This T cell receptor (beta chain) is from a study of blood T cell repertoires in COVID-19. This clone was detected a few times. The sample holds other DNA sequences that translate to the same CDR3. Trimming at V came to 5 bases and at J to 1 base, leaving 1 base not matched to a gene. The CDR3 contains 13 residues. Germline V gene data show CDR1 as MRHNA and CDR2 as SNTAGT. In the authors' methods: Amplification from reference gene primers served as the basis for estimated nucleated cell counts. This table comes from immunoSEQ multiplex PCR, and its TCRdb copy is limited to in-frame clones, with some not included. V and J calls and clone size are those listed in that table; D and trimming were worked out from the DNA. The sample has roughly 55,000 clones; 70% to 90% are singletons.

The sample was peripheral blood. This chain links TRBV6-4 with TRBJ1-1; 7 bases are a match to TRBD1. The receptor was isolated from a man between 65 and 85 years old with active COVID-19. The CDR3 DNA reads as TGTGCCAGCAGTCGGACAGGGAACACTGAAGCTTTCTTT. This gives the protein CASSRTGNTEAFF.